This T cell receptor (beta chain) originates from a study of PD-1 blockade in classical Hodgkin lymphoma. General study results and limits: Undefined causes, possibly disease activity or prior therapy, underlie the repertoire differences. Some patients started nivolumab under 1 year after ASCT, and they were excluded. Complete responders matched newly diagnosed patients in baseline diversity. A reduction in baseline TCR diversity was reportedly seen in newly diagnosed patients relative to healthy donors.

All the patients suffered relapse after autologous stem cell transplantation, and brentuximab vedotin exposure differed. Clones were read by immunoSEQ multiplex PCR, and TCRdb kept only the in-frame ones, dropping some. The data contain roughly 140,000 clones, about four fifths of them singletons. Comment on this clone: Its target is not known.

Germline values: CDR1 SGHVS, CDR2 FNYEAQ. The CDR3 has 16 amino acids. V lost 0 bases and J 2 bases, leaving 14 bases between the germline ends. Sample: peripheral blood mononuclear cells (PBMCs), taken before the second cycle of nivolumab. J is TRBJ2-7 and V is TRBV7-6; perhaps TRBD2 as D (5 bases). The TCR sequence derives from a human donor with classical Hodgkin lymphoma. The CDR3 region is CASSLAGSSGTYEQYF. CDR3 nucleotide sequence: TGTGCCAGCAGCTTAGCGGGTTCATCCGGGACCTACGAGCAGTACTTC.